This is a list of T cell receptor beta chains from one sample in a study of chemoradiotherapy in HPV16-positive cancers. Data came from immunoSEQ multiplex PCR; TCRdb stores just in-frame clones and leaves some out. This sample has about 68,000 clones, with roughly 90% found just once. Sequencing was performed on blood, taken from a patient who underwent chemoradiotherapy. These receptors all come from a human donor with HPV-associated anogenital cancer. Each CDR3 is given with its conserved first and last residue.

cdr3_aa j_call v_call
CASRTASSASYEQYF TRBJ2-7 TRBV10-2
CASSVPAGANVLTF TRBJ2-6 TRBV9
CASSYSNGGLNYGYTF TRBJ1-2 TRBV6-6
CASSVEYTTYEQYF TRBJ2-7 TRBV9
CASSPLGILGNEQFF TRBJ2-1 TRBV11-2
CASSSNTDTQYF TRBJ2-3 TRBV6-5
CASSWDRGDAEAFF TRBJ1-1 TRBV19
CASSLDSITLGYTF TRBJ1-2 TRBV5-1
CASSSFSQGRDNEQFF TRBJ2-1 TRBV5-5
CASSPLLGSYEQYF TRBJ2-7 TRBV14
CASSSRGSGGADEQFF TRBJ2-1 TRBV7-9
CSVGRDSSYNEQFF TRBJ2-1 TRBV29-1
CASSLAAAVNSPLHF TRBJ1-6 TRBV27
CSVERGGASGEQFF TRBJ2-1 TRBV29-1
CASSLLQGEGNTIYF TRBJ1-3 TRBV5-4
CASSEEIPGASNYGYTF TRBJ1-2 TRBV2
CASSWTGGYEQYF TRBJ2-7 TRBV25-1
CASRRSHVALSYNEQFF TRBJ2-1 TRBV19
CATSRGSGSQGEQYF TRBJ2-7 TRBV15
CSVDWVTGTEAFF TRBJ1-1 TRBV29-1
CASNYLKQETQYF TRBJ2-5 TRBV6-5
CASSPGSSFHREQFF TRBJ2-1 TRBV11-3
CASQQEGGNSPLHF TRBJ1-6 TRBV2
CASSPVDRADTGELFF TRBJ2-2 TRBV18
CASSINRGLTGNTIYF TRBJ1-3 TRBV27
CASSEVGQGANTEAFF TRBJ1-1 TRBV6-1
CASGLVGRGHSNEQFF TRBJ2-1 TRBV12-5
CASSLTENYGYTF TRBJ1-2 TRBV13
CASSPPLGGRETQYF TRBJ2-5 TRBV7-9
CASSTMSSYNSPLHF TRBJ1-6 TRBV6-1
CASSDTPQGLYGYTF TRBJ1-2 TRBV6-1
CASITQGAGIHTEAFF TRBJ1-1 TRBV2
CASRTRGLDNEKLFF TRBJ1-4 TRBV6-1
CASSQEWGPGYGYTF TRBJ1-2 TRBV4-2
CASSFQGGETQYF TRBJ2-5 TRBV18
CASSYTLGPSYEQYF TRBJ2-7 TRBV6-5
CASSLTASNQPQHF TRBJ1-5 TRBV6-5
CASSNGGAPTDTQYF TRBJ2-3 TRBV6-5
CASSAGQGWSTEAFF TRBJ1-1 TRBV4-1
CASSGRGGGDTEAFF TRBJ1-1 TRBV5-1
CASQAQANQPQHF TRBJ1-5 TRBV28
CASSNRGYQPQHF TRBJ1-5 TRBV6-5
CASSAKWSSYNEQFF TRBJ2-1 TRBV2
CASSHWELQGALNGYTF TRBJ1-2 TRBV7-2
CASRRDRAEAFF TRBJ1-1 TRBV6-6
CASSLIRFAGSTGELFF TRBJ2-2 TRBV7-8
CASSWGTGMHTQYF TRBJ2-3 TRBV27
CASREGPDGYTF TRBJ1-2 TRBV19
CASSWSGSPGEQYF TRBJ2-7 TRBV27
CASSIGLREFGNTEAFF TRBJ1-1 TRBV19
CARSSGLAGDGDTQYF TRBJ2-3 TRBV5-3
CASSEGSTGGYTF TRBJ1-2 TRBV10-1
CASSHYTPLAGGSGANVLTF TRBJ2-6 TRBV4-1
CAISEFSYDRGLAGELFF TRBJ2-2 TRBV10-3
CATGGGNQPQHF TRBJ1-5 TRBV10-1
CASSISRVSPYEQYF TRBJ2-7 TRBV28
CASSYRDSPSWNEQYF TRBJ2-7 TRBV19
CASALYFSANYGYTF TRBJ1-2 TRBV6-5